The present T cell receptor beta chain was sequenced within a study of CD8 T cells in ankylosing spondylitis. Findings and caveats of the study: Typical of ankylosing spondylitis blood, it appeared, was a TCR beta motif of fewer than 10 highly homologous variants. Some of these motif variants have turned up before, in reports on reactive arthritis synovial fluid and blood.

On this clonotype itself: The antigen is not known.

The CDR3 loop spans 17 amino acids. Germline V gives CDR1 DFQATT, CDR2 SNEGSKA (reference sequence). Trimming took off 0 bases at V and 2 bases at J, with 16 bases between the two ends. Quantitative barcoded 5'-RACE was used to prepare TCR beta libraries. MiXCR was run by TCRdb on the 5' RACE reads, yielding one entry per CDR3 protein. The table lists more than 150,000 distinct CDR3 sequences, roughly 13% of them singletons, with approximately 16% in the top ten. Specimen: blood, either unsorted or a sorted T cell fraction (not recorded which). The sequence was obtained from a male donor with ankylosing spondylitis or in good health (not recorded which). This sequence joins TRBV20-1 and TRBJ2-2; D ambiguous. The CDR3 is CSARDWVVDQNTGELFF. CDR3 DNA: TGCAGTGCTAGAGATTGGGTGGTTGACCAAAACACCGGGGAGCTGTTTTTT.